This TCR beta chain was recorded in a study of blood T cell repertoires in COVID-19. The wider study: Sources were T cells, B-cell-depleted T cells, or PBMCs; the material itself was cDNA or gDNA.

CDR3 size: 14 residues. Germline V CDR1 and CDR2: MNHEY, SVGAGI. V shed 8 bases and J shed 4 bases, with 17 bases lying between them. Measured with immunoSEQ multiplex PCR; TCRdb has only the in-frame clones, and not every one. The sample consists of around 310,000 clones, around 91% of them appearing once. Sequenced sample: peripheral blood. The clonotype was recovered from a woman between 35 and 50 years old with COVID-19, enrolled during active disease. This chain connects TRBV6-5 to TRBJ1-1; D not certain. The CDR3 sequence: CASSPVRVGTEAFF. CDR3 bases: TGTGCCAGCTCCCCGGTGCGGGTGGGCACTGAAGCTTTCTTT.